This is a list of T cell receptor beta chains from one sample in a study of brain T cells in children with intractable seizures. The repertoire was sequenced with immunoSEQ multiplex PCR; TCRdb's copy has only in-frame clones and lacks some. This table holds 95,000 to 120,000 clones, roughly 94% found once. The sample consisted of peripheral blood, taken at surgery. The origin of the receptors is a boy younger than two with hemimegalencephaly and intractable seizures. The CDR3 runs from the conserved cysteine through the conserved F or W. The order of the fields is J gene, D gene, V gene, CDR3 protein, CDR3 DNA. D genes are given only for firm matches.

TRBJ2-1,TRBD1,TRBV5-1,CASSFGTDNEQFF,TGCGCCAGCAGCTTCGGGACAGACAATGAGCAGTTCTTC
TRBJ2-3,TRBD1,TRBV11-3,CASSSPGQGPTDTQYF,TGTGCCAGCAGCTCCCCGGGACAGGGGCCCACAGATACGCAGTATTTT
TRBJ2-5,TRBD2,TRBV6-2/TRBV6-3,CASSSPLAGAHQETQYF,TGTGCCAGCAGTTCGCCCCTAGCGGGAGCCCACCAAGAGACCCAGTACTTC
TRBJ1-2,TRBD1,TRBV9,CASSGTGARYGYTF,TGTGCCAGCAGCGGAACAGGGGCCCGCTATGGCTACACCTTC
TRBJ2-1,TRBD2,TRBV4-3,CASSQGGVTSGSGWYNEQFF,TGCGCCAGCAGCCAAGGGGGGGTGACTAGCGGGAGTGGTTGGTACAATGAGCAGTTCTTC
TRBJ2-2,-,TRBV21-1,CASSKKGLAGGPVYTGELFF,TGTGCCAGCAGCAAAAAGGGACTAGCGGGAGGGCCAGTATACACCGGGGAGCTGTTTTTT
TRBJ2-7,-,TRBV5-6,CASSSPYEQYF,TGTGCCAGCAGCTCGCCCTACGAGCAGTACTTC
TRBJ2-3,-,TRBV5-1,CASSPPIGTDTQYF,TGCGCCAGCAGCCCCCCCATCGGCACAGATACGCAGTATTTT
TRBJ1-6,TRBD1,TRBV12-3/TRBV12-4,CASSGTEYSPLHF,TGTGCCAGCAGCGGGACAGAATATTCACCCCTCCACTTT
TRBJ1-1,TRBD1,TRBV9,CASSVATGAEAFF,TGTGCCAGCAGCGTAGCTACAGGGGCTGAAGCTTTCTTT
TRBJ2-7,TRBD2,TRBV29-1,CSVEDWSSGGYEQYF,TGCAGCGTTGAAGATTGGTCTAGCGGGGGGTACGAGCAGTACTTC
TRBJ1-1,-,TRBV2,CASSEALPLAEAFF,TGTGCCAGCAGTGAAGCGCTTCCGCTGGCTGAAGCTTTCTTT
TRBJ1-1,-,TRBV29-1,CSVGGKGGGEAFF,TGCAGCGTTGGGGGGAAGGGCGGGGGTGAAGCTTTCTTT
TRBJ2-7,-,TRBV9,CASSRAPNYEQYF,TGTGCCAGCAGCCGGGCACCGAACTACGAGCAGTACTTC